The TCR beta chain under discussion was sequenced for a study of OX40 agonist ivuxolimab in advanced cancers. Study results and limitations: Relatively little clonal expansion, among the lowest observed, appeared in partial responders at 0.1-3.0 mg/kg. Low normalized T-cell clonal expansion also characterized some of the nonresponders.

Regarding this clone: The antigen is undetermined.

Collection of blood occurred at baseline, at cycle 4 day 1, and at cycle 7 day 1. The CDR3 length is 19 residues. Germline CDR1 is LNHNV and CDR2 is YYDKDF (reference sequence). The ends were cut back, 0 bases at V and 3 bases at J, with 23 bases in the middle. Repertoires were generated with immunoSEQ multiplex PCR, while TCRdb's copy carries only in-frame clones and drops some. This sample has about 83,000 clones, with 80% to 90% found just once. The TCR was taken from an adult with an advanced solid tumor such as melanoma, head and neck, liver or kidney cancer. The J gene is TRBJ1-2, the V gene TRBV15; possible D gene TRBD1, 5 bases. Sample: CD4+ or CD8+ T cells sorted from blood, taken in a trial of the OX40 agonist ivuxolimab. DNA of the CDR3: TGTGCCACCAGCAGAGATCGTGGGACCCCGTCTCTTGTCTACTATGGCTACACCTTC. It encodes CATSRDRGTPSLVYYGYTF.